This T cell receptor (beta chain) is from a study of identical twins. In TCRdb, the 5' RACE reads were re-called with MiXCR into one record per CDR3 protein. Of hundreds of thousands of distinct CDR3 sequences listed, 9% to 15% were seen once; the top ten hold 7.2%. With 6 bases clipped from V and 4 bases from J, the junction kept 4 bases outside the gene matches. The CDR3 extends over 14 amino acids. Germline CDR1 and CDR2: LNHDA and SQIVND (reference sequence). The sample was also reused in another study, on yellow fever vaccine responses in identical twins.

The sequencing input was CD8+ T cells sorted from blood. This chain links TRBV19 with TRBJ2-3; 10 bases map to TRBD1. This receptor was obtained from a woman under 30 in good health. The DNA of the CDR3 is TGTGCCAGTAGCCGGGACAGGGGTGCAGATACGCAGTATTTT. Translation gives CASSRDRGADTQYF.